The 3 T cell receptor beta chains presented below share a single source sample, sequenced in a study of chemoradiotherapy in HPV16-positive cancers. Assay: immunoSEQ multiplex PCR; the TCRdb copy retains only in-frame clones and omits some. The sample includes tens of thousands of clones, approximately 92% of them seen just once. Specimen: blood, collected from a patient who underwent chemoradiotherapy. Receptors were obtained from a human donor with HPV-associated anogenital cancer.

As to this clone: Other DNA variants within this sample encode the same CDR3. CDR3 sequence reads: CASSPDRGYEQYF. The CDR3 region has the DNA TGTGCCAGCAGCCCGGACAGGGGCTACGAGCAGTACTTC. The chain couples TRBV7-2 to TRBJ2-7; 9 bases are a match to TRBD1. This CDR3 is 13 amino acids long. Germline assignment: CDR1 SGHTA and CDR2 FQGNSA. J was trimmed by 3 bases and V by 5 bases; bases with no gene match: 2.

The rearrangement uses TRBV7-2 and TRBJ2-1; 12 bases are a match to TRBD2. CDR1 and CDR2 from the germline V gene are SGHTA and FQGNSA. The CDR3 covers 18 residues. After removal of 1 base from V and 3 bases from J, the junction contained 7 bases not matched to a gene. The CDR3 sequence: CASSLEGTSGRFYNEQFF. The DNA for the CDR3 is TGTGCCAGCAGCTTAGAAGGAACTAGCGGGAGGTTCTACAATGAGCAGTTCTTC.

In its sample, this clone was seen once. The chain employs TRBV15 and TRBJ1-2, with TRBD1 matching over 7 bases. This CDR3 has 13 amino acids. The junction had 4 bases not matched to a gene; V was cut back by 6 bases and J by 3 bases. Germline V gene sequence: CDR1 LNHNV, CDR2 YYDKDF (reference sequence). The CDR3 nucleotides are TGTGCCACCAGGCGACAGGGTTACTATGGCTACACCTTC. Translated: CATRRQGYYGYTF.